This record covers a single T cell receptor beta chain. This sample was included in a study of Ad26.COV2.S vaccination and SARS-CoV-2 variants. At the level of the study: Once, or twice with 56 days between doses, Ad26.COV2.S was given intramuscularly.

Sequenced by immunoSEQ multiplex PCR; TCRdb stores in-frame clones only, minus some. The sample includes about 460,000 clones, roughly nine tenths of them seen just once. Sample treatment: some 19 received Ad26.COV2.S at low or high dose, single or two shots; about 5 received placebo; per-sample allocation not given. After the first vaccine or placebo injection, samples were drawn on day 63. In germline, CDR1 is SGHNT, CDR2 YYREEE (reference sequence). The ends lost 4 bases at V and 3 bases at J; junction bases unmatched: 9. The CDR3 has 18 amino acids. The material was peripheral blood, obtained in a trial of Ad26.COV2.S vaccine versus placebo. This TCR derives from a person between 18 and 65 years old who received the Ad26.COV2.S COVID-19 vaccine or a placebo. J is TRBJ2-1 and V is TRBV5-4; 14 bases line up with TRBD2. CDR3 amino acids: CASSGGLAGGRDYNEQFF. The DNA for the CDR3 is TGTGCCAGCAGCGGAGGACTAGCGGGAGGTAGGGACTACAATGAGCAGTTCTTC.